This TCR beta chain is drawn from a study of T cell changes during pregnancy in multiple sclerosis. TCRdb's copy holds only in-frame clones and misses some; the assay was immunoSEQ multiplex PCR. The sample lists about 70,000 clones; roughly 92% were seen once. This CDR3 spans 16 amino acids. V lost 5 bases, J lost 3 bases, and 17 bases lay in between. Germline CDR1 and CDR2: SGHTA and FQGNSA. This clone was observed a single time. The sample here was peripheral blood, taken before pregnancy. The sequence came from a female donor with multiple sclerosis, enrolled in a pregnancy study. The genes are TRBV7-2 and TRBJ2-1; perhaps TRBD2 as D (5 bases). The CDR3 spells CASSRPGSTNYNEQFF. The CDR3 DNA reads TGTGCCAGCAGCCGCCCGGGGTCGACCAACTACAATGAGCAGTTCTTC. The complete variable domain, with remaining parts taken from reference TRBV7-2 and TRBJ2-1, reads GAGVSQSPSNKVTEKGKDVELRCDPISGHTALYWYRQSLGQGLEFLIYFQGNSAPDKSGLPSDRFSAERTGGSVSTLTIQRTQQEDSAVYLCASSRPGSTNYNEQFFGPGTRLTVL.